These T cell receptor beta chains were read from a single sample in a study of blood T cell repertoires in COVID-19. The method was immunoSEQ multiplex PCR; TCRdb's version includes in-frame clones alone and lacks a portion of them. The sample contains approximately 110,000 clones, 70% to 90% of which appear only once. The specimen was peripheral blood. The receptors stem from a woman between 65 and 79 years old who had recovered from COVID-19. Each CDR3 is given with its conserved first and last residue. A D gene is named only where the DNA matches it firmly. Size values are once, few and many counts, or a class for expanded clones, and some rows have none.

j_call clone_size v_call d_call cdr3_nt cdr3_aa
TRBJ1-2 . TRBV18 . TGTGCCAGCTCGCTAACAGAACACTATGGCTACACCTTC CASSLTEHYGYTF
TRBJ1-6 . TRBV6-5 TRBD1 TGTGCCAGCAGCAGGGACAGGGAGGATTCACCCCTCCACTTT CASSRDREDSPLHF
TRBJ2-2 . TRBV15 TRBD2 TGTGCCACCACGCCGGGCGGGGGGGCCGGGGAGCTGTTTTTT CATTPGGGAGELFF
TRBJ2-3 . TRBV19 . TGTGCCAGCAGCGACCCTTCCCTAAGCACGCAGTATTTT CASSDPSLSTQYF
TRBJ1-1 once TRBV30 . TGTGCCTGGAGTCCACTAACGGTTGGGAACACTGAAGCTTTCTTT CAWSPLTVGNTEAFF
TRBJ1-2 . TRBV6-5 . TGTGCCAGCAGTCTTGACACAGGCTATGGCTACACCTTC CASSLDTGYGYTF
TRBJ1-1 . TRBV19 . TGTGCCAGTCTCGAGGAGGGGAACACTGAAGCTTTCTTT CASLEEGNTEAFF
TRBJ2-3 . TRBV28 . TGTGCCAGCAGTGTACAGGACGTTGCAGATACGCAGTATTTT CASSVQDVADTQYF
TRBJ2-5 . TRBV11-2 TRBD2 TGTGCCAGCAGCCCCCGACTAGCGGAGCCCCAAGAGACCCAGTACTTC CASSPRLAEPQETQYF
TRBJ1-2 . TRBV14 . TGTGCCAGCAGCCACCTGGGAGGGGCAGGTGGCTACACCTTC CASSHLGGAGGYTF
TRBJ1-5 . TRBV7-2 . TGTGCCAGCAGCCCTGGCTGGAGCAATCAGCCCCAGCATTTT CASSPGWSNQPQHF
TRBJ2-3 . TRBV7-9 . TGTGCCAGCAGCTTAAGGCAGGGTGGACCCACAGATACGCAGTATTTT CASSLRQGGPTDTQYF
TRBJ2-5 . TRBV29-1 . TGCAGCGTATCGAGGGAGTGGGAGGAGACCCAGTACTTC CSVSREWEETQYF
TRBJ2-3 once TRBV30 TRBD1 TGTGCCTGGAGCTCTACGGACAGGGGGTATAGAGATACGCAGTATTTT CAWSSTDRGYRDTQYF
TRBJ1-6 few TRBV27 TRBD1 TGTGCCAGCAGTTTGGACAGGGGTTCACCCCTCCACTTT CASSLDRGSPLHF
TRBJ1-4 . TRBV18 TRBD1 TGTGCCAGCTCACCAGGACAGGCTAGTGAAAAACTGTTTTTT CASSPGQASEKLFF
TRBJ1-2 . TRBV19 . TGTGCCAGTAGTACCCGACAGACAACCTACATAGACGTTAACTATGGCTACACCTTC CASSTRQTTYIDVNYGYTF
TRBJ2-6 . TRBV30 . TGTGCCTGGGACCCTACAGGGTCTGGGGCCAACGTCCTGACTTTC CAWDPTGSGANVLTF
TRBJ1-6 . TRBV19 . TGTGCCAGTGGGAGAGGCGGCACCCCATCACCCCTCCACTTT CASGRGGTPSPLHF
TRBJ2-3 once TRBV6-1 TRBD2 TGTGCCAGCAGTGAGATAGCGGGAGCGGATACGCAGTATTTT CASSEIAGADTQYF
TRBJ2-1 . TRBV4-1 . TGCGCCAGCAGCCAAGACAGGTACTTCTACAATGAGCAGTTCTTC CASSQDRYFYNEQFF
TRBJ2-1 . TRBV27 TRBD2 TGTGCCAGCCCCCCCCTGGGCGGGAGGTTCTACAATGAGCAGTTCTTC CASPPLGGRFYNEQFF
TRBJ2-3 . TRBV5-1 . TGCGCCAGCAGCTTGGTTCGACTAGATACGCAGTATTTT CASSLVRLDTQYF
TRBJ2-1 . TRBV10-3 TRBD1 TGTGCCATCAGTGATGGGGGACAGGGGGGTAATGAGCAGTTCTTC CAISDGGQGGNEQFF
TRBJ2-5 once TRBV7-2 . TGTGCCAGCAGCTCGGAGACTGGATCACAGACCCAGTACTTC CASSSETGSQTQYF
TRBJ2-2 . TRBV9 TRBD2 TGTGCCAGCAGCGGCCGGGCTAGCGGCGTCGGGGAGCTGTTTTTT CASSGRASGVGELFF
TRBJ2-7 few TRBV7-7 TRBD1 TGTGCTAGCAGCCCACAGGGGGCTTCCTACGAGCAGTACTTC CASSPQGASYEQYF
TRBJ1-1 . TRBV3-1/TRBV3-2 . TGTGCCAGCAGCCGCGGATTGAACACTGAAGCTTTCTTT CASSRGLNTEAFF
TRBJ1-2 . TRBV18 . TGTGCCAGCTCACCAGCGGGCACTAACTATGGCTACACCTTC CASSPAGTNYGYTF
TRBJ2-5 . TRBV7-3 TRBD1 TGTGCCAGCAGCTTAAACCCCGGACAGGGACCCCAAGAGACCCAGTACTTC CASSLNPGQGPQETQYF
TRBJ2-3 . TRBV18 . TGTGCCAGCTCCCCTACCCCGTTTGCAGATACGCAGTATTTT CASSPTPFADTQYF
TRBJ1-5 . TRBV7-2 TRBD1 TGTGCCAGCAGTCTAGGGGGCGCGAGGACTAATCAGCCCCAGCATTTT CASSLGGARTNQPQHF
TRBJ1-2 . TRBV25-1 TRBD1 TGTGCCAGCAGCCCGACAGGGTGGGTCTACGGCTACACCTTC CASSPTGWVYGYTF
TRBJ1-2 . TRBV4-3 TRBD1 TGCGCCAGCAGCCAGGGGACAGCGATCACTAACTATGGCTACACCTTC CASSQGTAITNYGYTF
TRBJ2-6 . TRBV7-6 . TGTGCCAGCAGAAAAGGGGGTGATGGGGCCAACGTCCTGACTTTC CASRKGGDGANVLTF
TRBJ2-7 . TRBV7-9 TRBD1 TGTGCCAGCAGCGTAGGGACAGGGGGAGAGCAGTACTTC CASSVGTGGEQYF
TRBJ1-1 . TRBV7-2 TRBD1 TGTGCCAGCAGCTCTCCGGACAGGGGGCTAACTGAAGCTTTCTTT CASSSPDRGLTEAFF
TRBJ2-3 . TRBV5-4 TRBD2 TGTGCCAGCAGCTTAGCGGGGGGGGGAGATACGCAGTATTTT CASSLAGGGDTQYF